This record covers a single T cell receptor beta chain. This record belongs to a study of control samples from healthy donors and cancer patients. The CDR3 extends over 15 amino acids. V shed 5 bases and J shed 1 base, with 12 bases lying between them. Germline V CDR1 and CDR2: LNHDA, SQIVND (reference sequence). Sequencing was performed with immunoSEQ multiplex PCR; in TCRdb, only in-frame clones are kept and a portion is missing. This sample carries about 110,000 clones, just over 90% of them seen once, and the ten largest clones take about 4.7%. The origin of this receptor is a human donor in good health. The donor label of this sample is uncertain. Sequenced sample: blood. The chain is built from TRBV19 and TRBJ1-3, with D unclear. The CDR3 coding sequence is TGTGCCAGTAGTCCGGACCGAAGATCTGGAAACACCATATATTTT. Translation gives CASSPDRRSGNTIYF.